Each of the 4 T cell receptor beta chains below was sequenced from the same sample in a study of T cells in Graves' hyperthyroidism and ophthalmopathy. Amplification of TCR beta CDR3 regions was performed using RNA transcripts as template. HTBI primers drove first-round RT-PCR of the TCR CDR3. Each CDR3 protein is one row after TCRdb ran MiXCR on the multiplex PCR reads. The repertoire holds a few hundred thousand distinct CDR3 sequences, with 14% as singletons. Material for sequencing was blood. The receptors shown here come from a woman aged 18-29 years with Graves' hyperthyroidism.

At least ten counts were recorded for this clonotype. The V call is TRBV12-3 or TRBV12-4, the J call TRBJ2-5; 8 nucleotides align to TRBD1. The V gene end was trimmed by 5 bases and the J gene end by 2 bases; junction bases not matched to a gene: 10. This CDR3 is built from 16 residues. Written as DNA, the CDR3 is TGTGCCAGCAGTCCCCAGGACAGGGTAGGGCAAGAGACCCAGTACTTC. Residues: CASSPQDRVGQETQYF.

This clonotype appeared many times. This chain links TRBV10-3 with TRBJ2-1, with 10 nucleotides matching TRBD1. CDR3 size: 15 residues. Germline V gene data show CDR1 as ENHRY and CDR2 as SYGVKD. V shed 10 bases and J 8 bases; nucleotides not matched to a gene: 14. The CDR3 is CATTGGDRGQDEQFF. The CDR3 DNA sequence: TGTGCCACTACGGGGGGGGACAGGGGACAGGATGAGCAGTTCTTC.

The sample holds many counts of this clonotype. This chain connects TRBV2 to TRBJ1-1; maybe TRBD1 (5 bases). V lost 4 bases, J lost 10 bases, and 16 bases lay in between. This CDR3 has 13 residues. CDR1 SNHLY and CDR2 FYNNEI come from the germline V gene. CDR3 sequence reads: CASSGTSSYGAFF. The CDR3 nucleotides are TGTGCCAGCAGTGGGACATCTAGCTACGGAGCTTTCTTT.

This clonotype was detected ten times or more. The chain couples TRBV7-2 to TRBJ2-3, with D perhaps TRBD2 (6 bases). V lost 1 base and J lost 3, with 11 bases in between. Looked up from germline, CDR1 is SGHTA and CDR2 is FQGNSA. This CDR3 is built from 15 residues. The CDR3 here is CASSLGTKITDTQYF. The DNA for the CDR3 is TGTGCCAGCAGCTTAGGGACTAAAATTACAGATACGCAGTATTTT. Complete variable domain (other parts from reference TRBV7-2 and TRBJ2-3): GAGVSQSPSNKVTEKGKDVELRCDPISGHTALYWYRQSLGQGLEFLIYFQGNSAPDKSGLPSDRFSAERTGGSVSTLTIQRTQQEDSAVYLCASSLGTKITDTQYFGPGTRLTVL.